The 29 T cell receptor beta chains presented below share a single source sample, sequenced in a study of OX40 agonist ivuxolimab in advanced cancers. TCRdb's copy holds only in-frame clones and misses some; the assay was immunoSEQ multiplex PCR. The profile covers 40,000 to 50,000 clones, with around four fifths appearing a single time and about 2.5% taken by the ten largest. The sequences come from CD4+ or CD8+ T cells sorted from blood, collected in a trial of the OX40 agonist ivuxolimab. The receptors originated from an adult with an advanced solid tumor such as melanoma, head and neck, liver or kidney cancer.

This chain uses TRBV19 with TRBJ1-1; D is possibly TRBD1 (5 bases). V was cut by 5 bases and J by 12 bases, with 22 bases left in between. CDR1 and CDR2 (germline): LNHDA, SQIVND (reference sequence). CDR3 length: 14 residues. The CDR3 DNA reads TGTGCCAGTAGTGGTGGGGGACCGGTGCTAGGAACTTTCTTT. It yields the protein CASSGGGPVLGTFF.

This chain connects TRBV5-4 to TRBJ2-5; perhaps TRBD2 as D (6 bases). V shed 1 base and J shed 5 bases, with 15 bases lying between them. CDR3 size: 15 residues. Per the germline V gene, CDR1 is SGHNT and CDR2 is YYREEE (reference sequence). Here the CDR3 reads CASSLFWDGGETQYF. The CDR3 nucleotides read TGTGCCAGCAGCTTGTTTTGGGATGGGGGGGAGACCCAGTACTTC.

This chain connects TRBV19 to TRBJ1-5; TRBD1 aligns across 10 bases. Trimming removed 8 bases from V and 6 bases from J; junction bases left unmatched: 10. Germline V gene lookup returns CDR1 LNHDA and CDR2 SQIVND (reference sequence). The length of the CDR3 is 15 residues. The CDR3 sequence: CASSGGQGYTQPQHF. CDR3 DNA: TGTGCCAGTTCAGGGGGACAGGGGTATACTCAGCCCCAGCATTTT.

This clone was detected a few times. This chain links TRBV2 with TRBJ1-1; 7 bases are a match to TRBD1. The length of the CDR3 is 13 residues. Germline V CDR1 and CDR2: SNHLY, FYNNEI. J was trimmed by 5 bases and V by 6 bases; bases with no gene match: 6. The CDR3 is CASSRTGGTEAFF. The CDR3, as DNA: TGTGCCAGCAGCAGGACAGGAGGTACTGAAGCTTTCTTT.

The CDR3 loop reads CASSLLPSGRSYNEQFF. As DNA, the CDR3 is TGTGCCAGCAGCTTGTTACCTAGCGGGAGGTCCTACAATGAGCAGTTCTTC. This rearrangement joins TRBV5-4 to TRBJ2-1; TRBD2 matches 11 bases. Germline assignment: CDR1 SGHNT and CDR2 YYREEE (reference sequence). This CDR3 has 17 amino acids. Trimming removed 1 base from V and 1 base from J; junction bases left unmatched: 4.

The V and J genes are TRBV28 and TRBJ1-5, with TRBD1 as a possible D gene (6 bases). The CDR3 totals 16 residues. The V end was cut by 5 bases, the J end by 5 bases, with 19 bases between. Germline loops: CDR1 MDHEN, CDR2 SYDVKM. In DNA, the CDR3 is TGTGCCAGCAGTCCTCGGGACATATCTTTTTATCAGCCCCAGCATTTT. Translated, it gives CASSPRDISFYQPQHF.

This clone has only one observation. The rearrangement uses TRBV6-5 and TRBJ2-3; possible D gene TRBD1, 5 bases. CDR3 length equals 15 residues. The germline V and J ends were trimmed by 0 bases and 2 bases, with 9 bases remaining between them. Germline V gene sequence: CDR1 MNHEY, CDR2 SVGAGI. The CDR3 protein is CASSYSDTHTDTQYF. CDR3 nucleotide sequence: TGTGCCAGCAGTTACTCGGACACACACACAGATACGCAGTATTTT.

The sample holds one count of this clone. This chain connects TRBV10-3 to TRBJ2-1; D is uncertain. Trimming left V 1 base short and J 5 bases short, with 6 bases between. Germline V lookup: CDR1 ENHRY, CDR2 SYGVKD. CDR3 length equals 13 residues. CDR3 DNA sequence: TGTGCCATCAGTGAGTTCCGCGACAATGAGCAGTTCTTC. This translates into CAISEFRDNEQFF.

The V gene is TRBV7-3, the J gene TRBJ2-3; possibly TRBD1 for D (6 bases). Trimming shortened V by 5 bases and J by 4 bases, and 13 bases separated the two germline ends. Germline V CDR1 and CDR2: SGHTA, FQGTGA. This CDR3 has 14 residues. The CDR3 sequence: CASSNRVGADTQYF. The CDR3 region has the DNA TGTGCCAGCAGCAACAGGGTAGGCGCAGATACGCAGTATTTT. The full variable domain, rest sourced from reference TRBV7-3 and TRBJ2-3, is GAGVSQTPSNKVTEKGKYVELRCDPISGHTALYWYRQSLGQGPEFLIYFQGTGAADDSGLPNDRFFAVRPEGSVSTLKIQRTERGDSAVYLCASSNRVGADTQYFGPGTRLTVL.

CDR3 amino acids: CASSQPGQGIFTQYF. In DNA, the CDR3 is TGCGCCAGCAGCCAGCCGGGACAGGGGATTTTTACCCAGTACTTC. The V and J genes are TRBV4-1 and TRBJ2-5; TRBD1 aligns across 10 bases. The V and J ends lost 3 bases and 8 bases, in that order; junction bases with no gene match: 9. The CDR3 covers 15 residues. The germline V gene encodes CDR1 MGHRA and CDR2 YSYEKL.

V is TRBV30 and J is TRBJ2-7, with D unclear. V lost 0 bases to trimming and J lost 4 bases, with 4 bases between them. This CDR3 has 11 residues. In germline, CDR1 is GTSNPN, CDR2 SVGIG (reference sequence). The CDR3 reads CAWSVMYEQYF. CDR3 sequence (DNA): TGTGCCTGGAGTGTCATGTACGAGCAGTACTTC. Full variable domain (missing parts from reference TRBV30 and TRBJ2-7): SQTIHQWPATLVQPVGSPLSLECTVEGTSNPNLYWYRQAAGRGLQLLFYSVGIGQISSEVPQNLSASRPQDRQFILSSKKLLLSDSGFYLCAWSVMYEQYFGPGTRLTVT.

Of note for this clone: Other nucleotide sequences in the sample specify the same CDR3. This chain connects TRBV18 to TRBJ1-4; no reliable D call. Deletions cut 3 bases from V and 8 bases from J, with 4 bases between. CDR3 length equals 11 residues. CDR1 is KGHSH, CDR2 LQKENI, per germline. DNA of the CDR3: TGTGCCAGCTCACCCGGGGAAAAACTGTTTTTT. It translates to CASSPGEKLFF.

The chain combines TRBV4-3 with TRBJ2-3; 7 nucleotides align to TRBD2. The trim removed 0 bases at V and 5 bases at J, leaving 8 bases unmatched. CDR3 size: 16 residues. Germline-derived CDR1 and CDR2 are LGHNA and YSLEER. The CDR3, as DNA: TGCGCCAGCAGCCAAGATATCGCTAGCGGAATAGATACGCAGTATTTT. It encodes CASSQDIASGIDTQYF.

The chain is built from TRBV18 and TRBJ2-1, with D unresolved. V was cut by 0 bases and J by 0 bases, with 9 bases left in between. The length of the CDR3 is 16 residues. CDR1 is KGHSH and CDR2 is LQKENI in the germline V gene. The CDR3 is CASSPPAQSSYNEQFF. CDR3 bases: TGTGCCAGCTCACCACCGGCACAGAGCTCCTACAATGAGCAGTTCTTC.

The V gene is TRBV2, the J gene TRBJ1-5; TRBD1 is a possible D gene (5 bases). This CDR3 region has 15 residues. Trimming cost V 8 bases and J 0 bases, with 14 bases left between them. Germline V gene lookup returns CDR1 SNHLY and CDR2 FYNNEI. CDR3 region: CASGGTSSSNQPQHF. The CDR3 DNA sequence: TGTGCCAGCGGGGGAACTTCCAGTAGCAATCAGCCCCAGCATTTT.

The CDR3 DNA reads TGTGCTAGTGGTTTGAAACTCACCGGGGAGCTGTTTTTT. Its translation is CASGLKLTGELFF. The chain carries TRBV12-5 and TRBJ2-2; D not certain. The length of the CDR3 is 13 residues. Trimming shortened V by 2 bases and J by 4 bases, and 5 bases separated the two germline ends. Per the germline V gene, CDR1 is LGHNT and CDR2 is FRNRAP.

The chain combines TRBV27 with TRBJ1-2, with 9 positions matching TRBD1. The CDR3 runs 16 residues. Per the germline V gene, CDR1 is MNHEY and CDR2 is SMNVEV (reference sequence). J was trimmed by 5 bases and V by 6 bases; bases with no gene match: 13. CDR3 coding DNA: TGTGCCAGCAGAACCCCCGGGACAGGGCTTGGGTATGGCTACACCTTC. Its protein product is CASRTPGTGLGYGYTF.

This clone has just one count. V usage is TRBV9 and J usage is TRBJ1-1, with 7 bases fitting TRBD1. The CDR3 length is 15 residues. V lost 0 bases and J lost 3; bases outside the gene matches: 5. In germline, CDR1 is SGDLS, CDR2 YYNGEE. This CDR3 is CASSVASDRDTEAFF. CDR3 DNA sequence: TGTGCCAGCAGCGTAGCCAGCGACAGGGACACTGAAGCTTTCTTT.

J is TRBJ1-1 and V is TRBV6-6, with D possibly being TRBD1 (6 bases). V was trimmed by 7 bases and J by 4 bases, leaving 10 bases between them. The CDR3 consists of 12 residues. Germline CDR1 MNHNY, CDR2 SVGAGI (reference sequence). This chain's CDR3 is CASNKGVTEAFF. The CDR3 bases are TGTGCCAGCAACAAGGGGGTCACTGAAGCTTTCTTT.

V and J are TRBV28 and TRBJ2-6; D may match TRBD1 or TRBD2 (6 bases each). Germline lookup yields CDR1 MDHEN and CDR2 SYDVKM. V lost 2 bases to trimming and J lost 3 bases, with 14 bases between them. The CDR3 spans 17 residues. DNA for the CDR3: TGTGCCAGCAGTTTAGCCGGGGGCGCGTTTGGGGCCAACGTCCTGACTTTC. It encodes CASSLAGGAFGANVLTF.

The gene calls are TRBV6-6 and TRBJ2-3; 7 bases are shared with TRBD2. CDR3 length equals 15 residues. The V segment lost 2 bases and the J segment 1 base; nucleotides outside the gene matches: 3. The V gene's germline CDR1 is MNHNY and CDR2 SVGAGI (reference sequence). CDR3 sequence: CASSYRGGGTDTQYF. In nucleotides, the CDR3 is TGTGCCAGCAGTTACAGGGGAGGGGGCACAGATACGCAGTATTTT.

The rearrangement joins TRBV4-2 to TRBJ1-1; 10 bases align to TRBD1. This CDR3 has 16 amino acids. The V gene end was trimmed by 2 bases and the J gene end by 7 bases; junction bases not matched to a gene: 10. Germline V gene sequence: CDR1 LGHNA, CDR2 YNFKEQ. CDR3 DNA: TGTGCCAGCAGCCAACAACCCGGGACAGGGGAAAGTGAAGCTTTCTTT. Protein product: CASSQQPGTGESEAFF.

This sequence joins TRBV29-1 and TRBJ2-3, with D maybe TRBD1 (5 bases). CDR3 length equals 13 residues. V gave up 5 bases and J gave up 5 bases, with 14 bases separating them. CDR1 and CDR2 (germline): SQVTM, ANQGSEA. CDR3 bases: TGCAGCGTTCAGGGAAAGGTAGGAGATACGCAGTATTTT. It codes for CSVQGKVGDTQYF.

Written as DNA, the CDR3 is TGTGCCTGGGGGAGAGCTGGAGGCAATGAGCAGTTCTTC. As protein: CAWGRAGGNEQFF. The V gene is TRBV30, the J gene TRBJ2-1; a weak D match, TRBD2 (5 bases). V was trimmed by 5 bases and J by 6 bases, leaving 14 bases between them. Looked up from germline, CDR1 is GTSNPN and CDR2 is SVGIG (reference sequence). This CDR3 comprises 13 residues.

This chain joins TRBV7-9 and TRBJ2-7, with D perhaps being TRBD1 or TRBD2 (5 bases each). The V and J ends lost 4 bases and 4 bases respectively, with 11 bases between them. The germline V gene encodes CDR1 SEHNR and CDR2 FQNEAQ (reference sequence). This CDR3 has 13 amino acids. CDR3 sequence: CASSSPGPYEQYF. DNA for the CDR3: TGTGCCAGCAGCTCCCCGGGACCGTACGAGCAGTACTTC. Drawing the rest from reference TRBV7-9 and TRBJ2-7, the complete variable domain is DTGVSQNPRHKITKRGQNVTFRCDPISEHNRLYWYRQTLGQGPEFLTYFQNEAQLEKSRLLSDRFSAERPKGSFSTLEIQRTEQGDSAMYLCASSSPGPYEQYFGPGTRLTVT.

This rearrangement joins TRBV30 to TRBJ1-6; perhaps TRBD1 as D (6 bases). This CDR3 spans 14 amino acids. Trimming took 5 bases from V and 8 from J, leaving 16 bases between them. Germline loops: CDR1 GTSNPN, CDR2 SVGIG (reference sequence). CDR3 residues: CAWDRGGTDSPLHF. The CDR3 DNA sequence: TGTGCCTGGGACAGAGGGGGAACAGATTCACCCCTCCACTTT. The full variable domain, completed using reference TRBV30 and TRBJ1-6, is SQTIHQWPATLVQPVGSPLSLECTVEGTSNPNLYWYRQAAGRGLQLLFYSVGIGQISSEVPQNLSASRPQDRQFILSSKKLLLSDSGFYLCAWDRGGTDSPLHFGNGTRLTVT.

The chain joins TRBV28 to TRBJ2-5, with D maybe TRBD2 (6 bases). With 3 bases removed from V and 7 bases from J, the gap between germline ends came to 18 bases. This CDR3 spans 15 amino acids. The germline V gene has CDR1 MDHEN and CDR2 SYDVKM. CDR3 loop: CASSFDGSRFGTQYF. CDR3 DNA: TGTGCCAGCAGTTTCGACGGGAGTAGGTTCGGGACCCAGTACTTC.

V and J are TRBV21-1 and TRBJ2-1. TRBV21-1 is flagged as a pseudogene. This CDR3 contains 16 residues. CDR3 residues: CASSKLGVANYNEQFF. CDR3 coding DNA: TGTGCCAGCAGCAAACTGGGGGTAGCGAATTACAATGAGCAGTTCTTC.

V gene TRBV5-6 combines with J gene TRBJ1-1; TRBD1 might be the D (5 bases). The CDR3 is 12 residues long. In germline, CDR1 is SGHDT, CDR2 YYEEEE. V gave up 1 base and J gave up 6 bases, with 7 bases separating them. The CDR3 DNA reads as TGTGCCAGCAGCTTGAAAGGGGCTGAAGCTTTCTTT. It specifies CASSLKGAEAFF.